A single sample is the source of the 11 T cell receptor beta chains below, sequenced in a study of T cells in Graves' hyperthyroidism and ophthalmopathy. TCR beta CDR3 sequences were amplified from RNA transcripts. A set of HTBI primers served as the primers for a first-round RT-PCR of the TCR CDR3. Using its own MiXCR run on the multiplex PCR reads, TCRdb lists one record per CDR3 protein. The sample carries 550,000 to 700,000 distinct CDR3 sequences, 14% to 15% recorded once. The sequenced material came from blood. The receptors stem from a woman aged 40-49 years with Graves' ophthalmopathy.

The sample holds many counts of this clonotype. CDR3 in DNA: TGTGCCAGCAGAAGGGACGCCTACGAGCAGTACTTC. Amino acids: CASRRDAYEQYF. V usage is TRBV27 and J usage is TRBJ2-7; D tentatively fits TRBD1 or TRBD2 (5 bases each). The CDR3 is 12 amino acids. The germline V and J ends were trimmed by 6 bases and 2 bases, with 8 bases remaining between them. Germline V CDR1 and CDR2: MNHEY, SMNVEV (reference sequence).

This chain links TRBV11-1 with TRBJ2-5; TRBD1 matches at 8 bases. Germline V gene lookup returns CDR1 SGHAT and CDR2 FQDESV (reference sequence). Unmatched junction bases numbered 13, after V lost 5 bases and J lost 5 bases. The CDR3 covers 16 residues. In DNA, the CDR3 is TGTGCCAGCAGCCCCAGGGGCGTCAGGGGGCTGGAGACCCAGTACTTC. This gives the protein CASSPRGVRGLETQYF.

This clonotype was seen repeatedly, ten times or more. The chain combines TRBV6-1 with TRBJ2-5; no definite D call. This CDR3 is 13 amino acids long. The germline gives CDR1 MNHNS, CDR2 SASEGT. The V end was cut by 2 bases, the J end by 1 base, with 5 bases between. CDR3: CASSEQPQETQYF. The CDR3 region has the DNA TGTGCCAGCAGTGAACAGCCCCAAGAGACCCAGTACTTC.

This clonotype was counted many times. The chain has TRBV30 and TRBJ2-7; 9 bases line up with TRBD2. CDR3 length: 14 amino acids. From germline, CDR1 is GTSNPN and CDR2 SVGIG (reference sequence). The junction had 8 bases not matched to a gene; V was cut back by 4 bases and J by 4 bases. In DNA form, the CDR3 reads TGTGCCTGGACTCCCCCGGGACTAGCTTACGAGCAGTACTTC. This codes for CAWTPPGLAYEQYF.

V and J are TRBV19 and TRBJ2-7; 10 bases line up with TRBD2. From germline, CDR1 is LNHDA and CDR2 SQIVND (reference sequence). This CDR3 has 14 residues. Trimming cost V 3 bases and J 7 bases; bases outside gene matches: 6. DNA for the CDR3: TGTGCCAGTAGTATCCTAGCGGGAGCTTCTGAGCAGTACTTC. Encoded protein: CASSILAGASEQYF. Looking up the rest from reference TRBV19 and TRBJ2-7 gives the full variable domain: DGGITQSPKYLFRKEGQNVTLSCEQNLNHDAMYWYRQDPGQGLRLIYYSQIVNDFQKGDIAEGYSVSREKKESFPLTVTSAQKNPTAFYLCASSILAGASEQYFGPGTRLTVT.

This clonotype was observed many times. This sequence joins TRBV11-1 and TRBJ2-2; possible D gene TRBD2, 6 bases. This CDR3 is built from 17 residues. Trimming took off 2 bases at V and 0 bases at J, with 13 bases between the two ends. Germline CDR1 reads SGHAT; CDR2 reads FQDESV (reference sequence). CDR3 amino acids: CASSLRFGGANTGELFF. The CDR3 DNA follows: TGTGCCAGCAGCTTACGGTTTGGCGGGGCGAACACCGGGGAGCTGTTTTTT.

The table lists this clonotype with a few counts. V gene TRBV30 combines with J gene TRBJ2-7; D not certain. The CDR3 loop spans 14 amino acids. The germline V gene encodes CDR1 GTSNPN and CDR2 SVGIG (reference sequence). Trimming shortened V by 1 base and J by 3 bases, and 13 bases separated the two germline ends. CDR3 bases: TGTGCCTGGAGTGGGGTTCCCAATGGCTACGAGCAGTACTTC. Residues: CAWSGVPNGYEQYF. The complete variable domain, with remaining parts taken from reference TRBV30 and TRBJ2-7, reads SQTIHQWPATLVQPVGSPLSLECTVEGTSNPNLYWYRQAAGRGLQLLFYSVGIGQISSEVPQNLSASRPQDRQFILSSKKLLLSDSGFYLCAWSGVPNGYEQYFGPGTRLTVT.

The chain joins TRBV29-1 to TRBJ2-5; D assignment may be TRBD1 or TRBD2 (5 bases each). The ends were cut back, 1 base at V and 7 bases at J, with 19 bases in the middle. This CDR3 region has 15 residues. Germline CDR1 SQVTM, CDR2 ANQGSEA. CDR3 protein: CSVEAWGNAVRTQYF. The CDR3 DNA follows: TGCAGCGTTGAAGCATGGGGGAACGCAGTTAGGACCCAGTACTTC.

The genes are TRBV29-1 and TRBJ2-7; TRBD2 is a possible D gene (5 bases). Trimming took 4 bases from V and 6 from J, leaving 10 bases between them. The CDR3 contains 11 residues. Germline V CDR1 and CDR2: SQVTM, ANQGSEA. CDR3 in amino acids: CSVVAGGEQYF. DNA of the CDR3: TGCAGCGTTGTGGCGGGCGGCGAGCAGTACTTC.

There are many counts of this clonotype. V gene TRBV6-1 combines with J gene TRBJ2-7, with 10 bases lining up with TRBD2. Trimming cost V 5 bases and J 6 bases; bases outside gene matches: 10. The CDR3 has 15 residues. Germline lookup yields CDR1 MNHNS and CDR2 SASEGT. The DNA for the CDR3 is TGTGCCAGCAGTCCCTCTAGCGGGAGCCCGAGCGAGCAGTACTTC. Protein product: CASSPSSGSPSEQYF.

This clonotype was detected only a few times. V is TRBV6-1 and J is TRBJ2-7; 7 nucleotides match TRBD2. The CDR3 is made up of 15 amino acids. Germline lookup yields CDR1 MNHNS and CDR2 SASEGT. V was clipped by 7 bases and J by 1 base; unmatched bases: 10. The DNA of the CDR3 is TGTGCCAGCATCCTATGGGGGGGAAATTCCTACGAGCAGTACTTC. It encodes CASILWGGNSYEQYF.